Here is one TCR beta chain with its context. Antigen specificity is unknown. TCRdb ran MiXCR on the RACE reads and lists one entry per CDR3 protein. In the table there are 95,000 or so distinct CDR3 sequences, over 9.5% of which are singletons. Time point reported: patch test 2, 6 weeks after DPC sensitization. Treatment indicated: therapeutic diphenylcyclopropenone sensitization with weekly scalp DPC. The study enrolled 18 to 70-year-old alopecia patients suitable for DPC. This sample is part of a study of human T cells and chemical hapten exposure. The overall study: Patients additionally received therapeutic doses of diphenylcyclopropenone on the scalp once a week, and this continued throughout the approximately 23-week study. A patient group, mainly female, showed alopecia areata, totalis or universalis.

The germline CDR1 and CDR2 sequences are SQVTM and ANQGSEA. This CDR3 comprises 13 residues. Trimming removed 4 bases at V and 0 bases at J, with 7 bases between. Overall study results and limits: A positive correlation with patch test score was found for PT1 expanded TCR counts.

This sequence originates from a woman in her 40s with alopecia areata. Some clones in this sample may be carry-over from other donors' samples. This specimen consisted of whole blood, obtained in connection with sensitization to the hapten diphenylcyclopropenone (DPC). This sequence joins TRBV29-1 and TRBJ2-4; D perhaps matches TRBD1 (6 bases). CDR3 protein: CSVGQAAKNIQYF. As DNA, the CDR3 is TGCAGCGTTGGACAGGCAGCCAAAAACATTCAGTACTTC.